This TCR beta chain was recovered during a study of blood T cell repertoires in COVID-19. In germline, CDR1 is MNHEY, CDR2 SVGAGI. Trimming cost V 5 bases and J 10 bases, with 22 bases left between them. The CDR3 is 15 amino acids. As processed by the authors: Amplification of reference gene primers provided the estimated nucleated cell counts. Using immunoSEQ multiplex PCR, the repertoire was profiled, and TCRdb retains in-frame clones only, with some absent. V and J calls and clone size come straight from that table; D and trimming were deduced from the DNA. The data contain just over 90,000 clones, roughly 85% of them singletons. In this sample, this clone turned up once.

This sequence joins TRBV6-5 and TRBJ2-3; D possibly corresponds to TRBD1 (5 bases). Source material: peripheral blood. The source is a human donor in a cohort sampled during active COVID-19. The DNA of the CDR3 is TGTGCCAGCAGTCCCACCCAGGGCACAGGTCGGGCGCAGTATTTT. Protein: CASSPTQGTGRAQYF.